This is a list of T cell receptor beta chains from one sample in a study of T cells in Graves' hyperthyroidism and ophthalmopathy. A single record per CDR3 protein comes from TCRdb applying MiXCR to the multiplex PCR reads. The sample carries 600,000 or so distinct CDR3 sequences, 11% to 15% recorded once. Sample: blood. These receptors were collected from a woman younger than 35 with Graves' ophthalmopathy. CDR3s include the opening cysteine and the closing phenylalanine or tryptophan. A D gene is named only where the DNA matches it firmly. For some rows the clone size is stated as once, few or many, or as a class when expanded; others skip it.

D	size	V	J	CDR3	DNA
.	many	TRBV18	TRBJ1-1	CASSPWSGVAEAFF	TGTGCCAGCTCACCATGGTCCGGGGTCGCTGAAGCTTTCTTT
.	many	TRBV2	TRBJ1-5	CASSERPGGSTSDQPQHF	TGTGCCAGCAGTGAACGGCCAGGAGGGAGCACGAGCGATCAGCCCCAGCATTTT
.	many	TRBV28	TRBJ1-5	CASTPRGYKGSQPQHF	TGTGCCAGCACCCCCCGGGGATATAAAGGGAGTCAGCCCCAGCATTTT
.	many	TRBV20-1	TRBJ2-5	CSARGALTLEETQYF	TGCAGTGCTAGAGGGGCCTTGACGTTAGAAGAGACCCAGTACTTC
.	many	TRBV27	TRBJ2-6	CASSLLGGSGANVLTF	TGTGCCAGCAGTTTGTTAGGGGGCTCTGGGGCCAACGTCCTGACTTTC
TRBD2	many	TRBV7-9	TRBJ2-1	CASSFAGTSDNEQFF	TGTGCCAGCAGCTTTGCCGGGACTAGCGACAATGAGCAGTTCTTC
.	few	TRBV24-1	TRBJ2-2	CATSDVLTRDTGELFF	TGTGCCACCAGTGACGTCCTAACTCGGGACACCGGGGAGCTGTTTTTT
.	few	TRBV29-1	TRBJ2-1	CSVGFLEGADEQFF	TGCAGCGTTGGGTTTTTGGAGGGTGCGGATGAGCAGTTCTTC
.	many	TRBV6-1	TRBJ1-5	CASIPRQVDQPQHF	TGTGCCAGCATTCCCAGGCAGGTAGATCAGCCCCAGCATTTT
.	.	TRBV30	TRBJ1-2	CAWLGGRHLFYGYTF	TGTGCCTGGCTAGGGGGACGGCACCTTTTTTATGGCTACACCTTC
.	.	TRBV7-9	TRBJ2-1	CASSLRPVHEQFF	TGTGCCAGCAGCCTCCGGCCGGTCCATGAGCAGTTCTTC
TRBD1	few	TRBV9	TRBJ1-5	CASSVAGTGDQPQHF	TGTGCCAGCAGCGTAGCTGGGACAGGGGATCAGCCCCAGCATTTT
.	few	TRBV3-1	TRBJ2-7	CASSPRIGYEQYF	TGTGCCAGCAGCCCACGGATAGGCTACGAGCAGTACTTC
TRBD1	.	TRBV7-3	TRBJ2-3	CASSLGTARDTQYF	TGTGCCAGCAGCTTAGGGACAGCGAGAGATACGCAGTATTTT
TRBD1	few	TRBV6-1	TRBJ1-6	CASRSRQGENSPLHF	TGTGCCAGCAGATCTCGACAGGGGGAAAATTCACCCCTCCACTTT
.	few	TRBV15	TRBJ2-3	CATSRDQGLITDTQYF	TGTGCCACCAGCAGAGATCAGGGGCTGATCACAGATACGCAGTATTTT
TRBD2	few	TRBV18	TRBJ2-1	CASSPLTSTSGIGDEQFF	TGTGCCAGCTCACCATTAACATCGACTAGCGGGATAGGGGATGAGCAGTTCTTC
.	many	TRBV12-3/TRBV12-4	TRBJ2-5	CASSFGSPQETQYF	TGTGCCAGCAGTTTCGGGAGCCCTCAAGAGACCCAGTACTTC
TRBD1	many	TRBV7-9	TRBJ1-1	CASSSPPGQGARGNTEAFF	TGTGCCAGCAGCTCACCGCCGGGACAGGGGGCGAGGGGGAACACTGAAGCTTTCTTT
.	many	TRBV29-1	TRBJ2-1	CSVGGARGHNEQFF	TGCAGCGTTGGGGGGGCGCGAGGCCACAATGAGCAGTTCTTC
.	many	TRBV27	TRBJ1-5	CASKSWDMRNQPQHF	TGTGCCAGCAAGAGCTGGGACATGAGAAATCAGCCCCAGCATTTT
.	.	TRBV6-2/TRBV6-3	TRBJ2-1	CASSYSISRTMGEQFF	TGTGCCAGCAGTTACTCGATTAGCCGGACAATGGGTGAGCAGTTCTTC
.	many	TRBV7-3	TRBJ1-2	CVAPFPQGYSLRGYTF	TGTGTCGCGCCCTTCCCACAGGGTTACAGTTTACGTGGCTACACCTTC
TRBD2	many	TRBV10-3	TRBJ2-3	CAIRAGGGTDTQYF	TGTGCCATCAGAGCGGGAGGGGGCACAGATACGCAGTATTTT
TRBD2	many	TRBV3-1	TRBJ2-1	CASSQGPAGLAYNEQFF	TGTGCCAGCAGCCAAGGTCCAGCGGGGTTGGCCTACAATGAGCAGTTCTTC
TRBD1	.	TRBV2	TRBJ2-7	CASIADRGREQYF	TGTGCCAGCATTGCGGACAGGGGGCGCGAGCAGTACTTC
.	many	TRBV7-9	TRBJ2-5	CASSLPVFQETQYF	TGTGCCAGCAGCTTACCGGTTTTCCAAGAGACCCAGTACTTC
TRBD2	.	TRBV27	TRBJ2-3	CASRNSGTSTDTQYF	TGTGCCAGCAGAAATAGCGGGACTAGCACAGATACGCAGTATTTT
.	.	TRBV20-1	TRBJ2-2	CSALKMMASVSTGELFF	TGCAGTGCTTTGAAAATGATGGCGTCAGTGAGCACCGGGGAGCTGTTTTTT
TRBD1	many	TRBV2	TRBJ1-2	CASRDRESGYTF	TGTGCCAGCAGGGACAGGGAGAGTGGCTACACCTTC
TRBD1	few	TRBV11-3	TRBJ2-5	CASSLDRDRDKYF	TGTGCCAGCAGCTTAGATCGGGACAGGGATAAGTACTTC
.	many	TRBV6-2/TRBV6-3	TRBJ2-5	CASSYGAYNQETQYF	TGTGCCAGCAGTTACGGGGCGTACAACCAAGAGACCCAGTACTTC
.	many	TRBV28	TRBJ2-4	CASSLLGPNSIAKNIQYF	TGTGCCAGCAGTTTACTTGGACCTAATTCTATAGCCAAAAACATTCAGTACTTC
TRBD1	many	TRBV28	TRBJ2-7	CASSLGTGFYEQYF	TGTGCCAGCAGTTTGGGGACAGGGTTCTACGAGCAGTACTTC
.	few	TRBV9	TRBJ1-1	CASSAGTPGLRNTEAFF	TGTGCCAGCAGCGCCGGGACACCAGGTCTGAGGAACACTGAAGCTTTCTTT
.	few	TRBV19	TRBJ1-4	CASSRGRDNEKLFF	TGTGCCAGTAGCCGGGGACGAGACAATGAAAAACTGTTTTTT
TRBD1	.	TRBV29-1	TRBJ2-5	CSGGTGTGQETQYF	TGCAGCGGGGGAACCGGGACAGGGCAAGAGACCCAGTACTTC